One and the same sample provided the 28 T cell receptor beta chains below, sequenced in a study of CD8 T cells in Susac syndrome. RNA, at about 0.5 to 1 ug, was reverse transcribed with random hexamers. TCRdb fed the immunoSEQ multiplex PCR reads into MiXCR, producing one record per CDR3 protein. The sample includes about 140,000 distinct CDR3 sequences, approximately 94% of them seen just once. Material for sequencing was CD4+ T cells from PBMCs. The receptors shown here come from a human donor in good health.

The V call is TRBV29-1, the J call TRBJ1-1; D is undetermined. V dropped 0 bases and J dropped 3 bases, with 8 bases sitting between them. Per the germline V gene, CDR1 is SQVTM and CDR2 is ANQGSEA. This CDR3 region has 13 residues. The CDR3 protein is CSVEDPKYTEAFF. CDR3 DNA sequence: TGCAGCGTTGAAGATCCCAAGTACACTGAAGCTTTCTTT.

This chain connects TRBV29-1 to TRBJ1-1; D may be TRBD1 (5 bases). The CDR3 has 14 residues. V lost 2 bases, J lost 1 base, and 11 bases lay in between. Germline assignment: CDR1 SQVTM and CDR2 ANQGSEA. Here the CDR3 DNA reads TGCAGCGTTGAACACAGGCTGGGGAACACTGAAGCTTTCTTT. This sequence encodes CSVEHRLGNTEAFF.

V gene TRBV19 combines with J gene TRBJ2-1, with D unresolved. This CDR3 comprises 11 residues. Germline values: CDR1 LNHDA, CDR2 SQIVND (reference sequence). V gave up 0 bases and J gave up 7 bases, with 1 base separating them. CDR3 nucleotide sequence: TGTGCCAGTAGTATAGAAAATGAGCAGTTCTTC. This sequence encodes CASSIENEQFF.

This sequence joins TRBV2 and TRBJ2-2; TRBD1 is a possible D gene (6 bases). V lost 3 bases to trimming and J lost 7 bases, with 18 bases between them. The CDR3 totals 16 residues. Per germline, CDR1 SNHLY and CDR2 FYNNEI. Here the CDR3 DNA reads TGTGCCAGCAGTGAGGCCCAGACAGGAATGGGCGGGGAGCTGTTTTTT. This encodes CASSEAQTGMGGELFF.

The chain couples TRBV6-1 to TRBJ2-1; D gene uncertain. Germline assignment: CDR1 MNHNS and CDR2 SASEGT. The length of the CDR3 is 13 residues. The V end lost 6 bases, the J end lost 12 bases, and 18 bases lay between the germline ends. As DNA, the CDR3 is TGTGCCAGCAGGCGGTCCAAAGGTGATGGGCAGTTCTTC. It encodes CASRRSKGDGQFF.

This clonotype occurred once. The chain recombines TRBV12-3 or TRBV12-4 with TRBJ2-7; no firm D call. CDR3 length: 14 amino acids. The V end was cut by 2 bases, the J end by 4 bases, with 12 bases between. CDR3 sequence (DNA): TGTGCCAGCAGTTTACACCGGACCGGGTACGAGCAGTACTTC. It is translated as CASSLHRTGYEQYF.

The chain combines TRBV14 with TRBJ2-7, with 9 bases aligning to TRBD1. There are 18 residues in the CDR3. CDR1 SGHDN and CDR2 FVKESK come from the germline V gene. V shed 4 bases, J shed 3 bases, and the junction held 16 bases outside the gene matches. CDR3 in amino acids: CASSPYPTGGLYNYEQYF. The CDR3 nucleotides read TGTGCCAGCAGCCCCTACCCTACAGGGGGCCTTTACAACTACGAGCAGTACTTC.

The J gene is TRBJ2-1, the V gene TRBV21-1; the table calls TRBD2, which could not be checked here. TRBV21-1 is reported as a pseudogene. The CDR3 consists of 16 residues. The CDR3 DNA follows: TGTGCCAGCCACGGGAGGAGGACTAGCCGGACCAATGAGCAGTTCTTC. It is translated as CASHGRRTSRTNEQFF.

In its sample, this clonotype was seen a few times. The chain combines TRBV7-8 with TRBJ2-7, with D tentatively TRBD1 (5 bases). Germline CDR1 is SGHVS and CDR2 is FQNEAQ. V was trimmed by 0 bases and J by 3 bases, leaving 9 bases between them. There are 14 residues in the CDR3. CDR3 coding DNA: TGTGCCAGCAGCTTAGCCGATCAGGGCTACGAGCAGTACTTC. Encoded protein: CASSLADQGYEQYF. The full variable domain, completed using reference TRBV7-8 and TRBJ2-7, is GAGVSQSPRYKVAKRGQDVALRCDPISGHVSLFWYQQALGQGPEFLTYFQNEAQLDKSGLPSDRFFAERPEGSVSTLKIQRTQQEDSAVYLCASSLADQGYEQYFGPGTRLTVT.

The CDR3 sequence: CSAREDRGTDTQYF. Written as DNA, the CDR3 is TGCAGTGCTAGAGAGGACAGGGGCACAGATACGCAGTATTTT. The V gene is TRBV20-1, the J gene TRBJ2-3, with 8 bases that match TRBD1. The V gene's germline CDR1 is DFQATT and CDR2 SNEGSKA (reference sequence). V lost 0 bases and J lost 1; bases outside the gene matches: 0. The CDR3 length is 14 residues.

This clonotype was detected only once. This chain joins TRBV30 and TRBJ1-5; D remains ambiguous. The CDR3 length is 15 residues. The germline V gene encodes CDR1 GTSNPN and CDR2 SVGIG (reference sequence). V gave up 0 bases and J gave up 3 bases, with 12 bases separating them. The CDR3 DNA follows: TGTGCCTGGAGTGTAGGCGGCAGTACCAATCAGCCCCAGCATTTT. Translation gives CAWSVGGSTNQPQHF. The full variable domain, in which reference TRBV30 and TRBJ1-5 provide the parts outside the CDR3, is SQTIHQWPATLVQPVGSPLSLECTVEGTSNPNLYWYRQAAGRGLQLLFYSVGIGQISSEVPQNLSASRPQDRQFILSSKKLLLSDSGFYLCAWSVGGSTNQPQHFGDGTRLSIL.

In its sample, this clonotype was seen once. The chain combines TRBV6-5 with TRBJ1-1; the D is unclear. Trimming took off 0 bases at V and 7 bases at J, with 15 bases between the two ends. Germline values: CDR1 MNHEY, CDR2 SVGAGI. The CDR3 length is 15 residues. CDR3 nucleotide sequence: TGTGCCAGCAGTTACTCCTACAGTCTCTTGAGTGAAGCTTTCTTT. Translated, it gives CASSYSYSLLSEAFF.

This clonotype has just one count. The rearrangement links TRBV7-9 to TRBJ2-3; 16 bases map to TRBD2. V lost 4 bases, J lost 4 bases, and 5 bases stayed unmatched. This CDR3 contains 17 residues. Germline CDR1 SEHNR, CDR2 FQNEAQ (reference sequence). The CDR3 nucleotides are TGTGCCAGCAGCTCCGGGACTAGCGGGAGGGCCGCAGATACGCAGTATTTT. Translation gives CASSSGTSGRAADTQYF.

This rearrangement joins TRBV15 to TRBJ2-7, with D perhaps matching TRBD1 or TRBD2 (5 bases each). This CDR3 has 17 residues. Between the trimmed V and J ends, which lost 0 bases and 3 bases, there was a span of 18 bases. CDR1 LNHNV and CDR2 YYDKDF come from the germline V gene (reference sequence). The CDR3: CATSRDPTGLYLYEQYF. CDR3 DNA: TGTGCCACCAGCAGAGATCCTACGGGGCTTTACCTCTACGAGCAGTACTTC.

CDR3 residues: CASKEEGRSNQPQHF. Written as DNA, the CDR3 is TGTGCCAGTAAGGAGGAGGGGCGTAGCAATCAGCCCCAGCATTTT. The V call is TRBV19, the J call TRBJ1-5; the D gene is possibly TRBD1 (5 bases). The germline CDR1 and CDR2 sequences are LNHDA and SQIVND (reference sequence). The CDR3 consists of 15 residues. V lost 7 bases, J lost 0 bases, and 13 bases lay in between.

The V and J genes are TRBV7-2 and TRBJ2-1, with TRBD2 matching over 7 bases. Germline assignment: CDR1 SGHTA and CDR2 FQGNSA. The CDR3 has 15 amino acids. V lost 1 base to trimming and J lost 4 bases; unmatched junction nucleotides: 4. CDR3 loop: CASSLVAGAYNEQFF. In DNA, the CDR3 is TGTGCCAGCAGCTTAGTGGCGGGAGCTTACAATGAGCAGTTCTTC.

The chain is built from TRBV29-1 and TRBJ2-7, with TRBD1 matching over 7 bases. The CDR3 length is 11 residues. With 6 bases clipped from V and 3 bases from J, the junction kept 2 bases outside the gene matches. Germline CDR1 reads SQVTM; CDR2 reads ANQGSEA. CDR3 residues: CSVGQNYEQYF. The CDR3 nucleotides are TGCAGCGTGGGACAGAACTACGAGCAGTACTTC.

The chain combines TRBV6-1 with TRBJ2-4; D uncertain. The germline V gene has CDR1 MNHNS and CDR2 SASEGT. V was pared by 6 bases and J by 0 bases, with 9 bases between. The CDR3 has 14 amino acids. In nucleotides, the CDR3 is TGTGCCAGCAGAAGTCGTCTAGCCAAAAACATTCAGTACTTC. Translated, it gives CASRSRLAKNIQYF.

V is TRBV18 and J is TRBJ2-5; 8 positions match TRBD1. The CDR3 runs 15 residues. Germline lookup yields CDR1 KGHSH and CDR2 LQKENI. V lost 3 bases, J lost 5 bases, and 8 bases stayed unmatched. This CDR3 is CASSPTSGGAETQYF. CDR3 bases: TGTGCCAGCTCACCGACCTCAGGGGGCGCGGAGACCCAGTACTTC.

This clonotype was seen once. The chain has TRBV6-2 or TRBV6-3 and TRBJ2-1; no firm D call. The ends were cut back, 7 bases at V and 8 bases at J, with 12 bases in the middle. The CDR3 length is 12 residues. Germline CDR1 MNHEY, CDR2 SVGEGT. The CDR3 coding sequence is TGTGCCAGCACTGACCAGTTACATGAGCAGTTCTTC. Translated: CASTDQLHEQFF.

The rearrangement joins TRBV30 to TRBJ2-7; weak D call: TRBD2 (6 bases). This CDR3 is 12 amino acids long. V lost 3 bases to trimming and J lost 4 bases, with 10 bases between them. The germline V gene has CDR1 GTSNPN and CDR2 SVGIG (reference sequence). The CDR3 loop reads CAWREGSYEQYF. CDR3 DNA: TGTGCCTGGAGGGAGGGCTCATACGAGCAGTACTTC.

The CDR3 reads CASKPSGNTGELFF. The DNA of the CDR3 is TGTGCCAGTAAGCCTAGCGGGAACACCGGGGAGCTGTTTTTT. The chain has TRBV19 and TRBJ2-2, with TRBD2 matching over 7 bases. The germline gives CDR1 LNHDA, CDR2 SQIVND (reference sequence). V lost 7 bases, J lost 1 base, and 3 bases stayed unmatched. CDR3 size: 14 residues.

This chain uses TRBV30 with TRBJ2-7; 8 bases are shared with TRBD2. This CDR3 has 14 residues. V was pared by 0 bases and J by 3 bases, with 4 bases of the junction left unmatched. Germline lookup yields CDR1 GTSNPN and CDR2 SVGIG (reference sequence). The CDR3 is CAWSVSSGNYEQYF. CDR3 bases: TGTGCCTGGAGTGTTAGTAGCGGGAACTACGAGCAGTACTTC.

The genes are TRBV2 and TRBJ2-2; D gene ambiguous. This CDR3 has 14 residues. From germline, CDR1 is SNHLY and CDR2 FYNNEI. Trimming took 4 bases from V and 4 from J, leaving 10 bases between them. The CDR3 DNA follows: TGTGCCAGCAGTGGTCAACGGATCACCGGGGAGCTGTTTTTT. Its protein is CASSGQRITGELFF.

The J gene is TRBJ2-7, the V gene TRBV24-1; D not resolved. In germline, CDR1 is KGHDR, CDR2 SFDVKD. The CDR3 loop spans 12 amino acids. Trimming pared 4 bases from V and 5 bases from J, leaving 8 bases between. CDR3 nucleotides: TGTGCCACCAGTGAGTGGGAAGACGAGCAGTACTTC. Translation: CATSEWEDEQYF.

V and J are TRBV6-5 and TRBJ2-7; D remains unclear. The germline CDR1 and CDR2 sequences are MNHEY and SVGAGI. The CDR3 is 13 residues long. The ends were cut back, 10 bases at V and 3 bases at J, with 16 bases in the middle. The CDR3, as DNA: TGTGCCACCTTTGATTGGGCAAGCTACGAGCAGTACTTC. It yields the protein CATFDWASYEQYF.

CDR3 bases: TGTGCCATCAGTGGCTGGACAGGGGGCAATGAGCAGTTCTTC. Translation: CAISGWTGGNEQFF. This chain joins TRBV10-3 and TRBJ2-1, with 10 bases identical to TRBD1. Unmatched junction bases numbered 3, after V lost 4 bases and J lost 6 bases. This CDR3 contains 14 residues. The V gene's germline CDR1 is ENHRY and CDR2 SYGVKD.

The table lists this clonotype with a count of one. The chain uses TRBV30 and TRBJ1-2; 10 positions agree with TRBD1. Germline V gene data show CDR1 as GTSNPN and CDR2 as SVGIG (reference sequence). The CDR3 spans 16 residues. The ends lost 1 base at V and 2 bases at J; junction bases unmatched: 7. CDR3 sequence reads: CAWSDPSTGGNYGYTF. The CDR3 nucleotides read TGTGCCTGGAGTGACCCCTCGACAGGGGGCAACTATGGCTACACCTTC.